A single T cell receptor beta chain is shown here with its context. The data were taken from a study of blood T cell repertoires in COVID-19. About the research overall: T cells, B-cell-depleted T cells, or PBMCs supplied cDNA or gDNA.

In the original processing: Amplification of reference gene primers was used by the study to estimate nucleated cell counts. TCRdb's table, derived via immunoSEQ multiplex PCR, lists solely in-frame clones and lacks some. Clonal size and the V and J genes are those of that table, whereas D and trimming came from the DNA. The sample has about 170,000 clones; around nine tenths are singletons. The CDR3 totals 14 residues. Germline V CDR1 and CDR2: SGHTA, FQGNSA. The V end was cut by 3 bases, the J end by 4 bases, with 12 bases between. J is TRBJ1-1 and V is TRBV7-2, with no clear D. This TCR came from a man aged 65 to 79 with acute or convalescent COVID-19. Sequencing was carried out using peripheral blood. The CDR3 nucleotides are TGTGCCAGCAGCTTCCCTCGGGTAAGCACTGAAGCTTTCTTT. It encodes CASSFPRVSTEAFF.